The entry that follows covers one TCR beta chain sequence. No cognate antigen has been identified for it. No clone much larger than this one lies a single base away; base qualities are absent. This entry is derived from a study of CD8 T cells in ankylosing spondylitis (dated by TCRdb to the late 2010s). About the investigation overall: To find TCR variants linked to disease, the study profiled T cell receptor beta repertoires in ankylosing spondylitis patients and healthy donors. The full study cohort was made up of under 30 ankylosing spondylitis patients and 108 healthy donors. Peripheral blood was sampled, and synovial fluid was also collected from ankylosing spondylitis patients. Paper-wide results and their limitations: A CD8+ phenotype was shown by the disease-linked clones, which were found at relatively low frequencies in peripheral blood. According to the report, matched synovial fluid samples from ankylosing spondylitis patients were significantly enriched for the disease-linked clones. Some motif variants were previously reported in synovial fluid and blood of reactive arthritis patients, suggesting common disease-initiation mechanisms. Blood from ankylosing spondylitis patients appeared to be characterized by a TCR beta motif made up of under ten highly homologous amino acid variants.

At the junction V is shortened by 0 bases and J by 4 bases; bases outside the gene matches: 3. The CDR3 measures 16 amino acids from cysteine to phenylalanine. The only DNA kept is the CDR3, 48 bases in frame from the first base. CDR1 is given as MNHEY and CDR2 as SVGAGI, both from the germline V gene. TCRdb records Illumina HiSeq 2500 as the sequencer. Quantitative 5'-RACE with molecular barcodes was used to prepare TCR beta libraries. In the authors' own workflow: Disease-linked TCR variants were identified with a new computational method built on a probabilistic model of VDJ rearrangement. The public reads were run again by TCRdb, first through fastp at Q25 and then through MiXCR, and only productive beta chains were kept. Rows with one shared CDR3 protein collapse into an entry with the most common genes and DNA. The V and J calls come from TCRdb's annotation, not from the publication. This sample gives 250,000 or so distinct CDR3 sequences in total; 20% to 30% of them show up just once. Of the sample, more than 0.6% is held by the ten largest clones.

The rearrangement combines TRBV6-5 with TRBJ2-1, with 10 bases aligning to TRBD2. Sequences were obtained from blood, either unsorted or a sorted T cell fraction (not recorded which). This receptor was identified in a male donor with ankylosing spondylitis or in good health (not recorded which). The DNA sequence is as follows: TGTGCCAGCAGTTACTCGATAGCGGGGGGATACAATGAGCAGTTCTTC. The resulting protein is CASSYSIAGGYNEQFF.